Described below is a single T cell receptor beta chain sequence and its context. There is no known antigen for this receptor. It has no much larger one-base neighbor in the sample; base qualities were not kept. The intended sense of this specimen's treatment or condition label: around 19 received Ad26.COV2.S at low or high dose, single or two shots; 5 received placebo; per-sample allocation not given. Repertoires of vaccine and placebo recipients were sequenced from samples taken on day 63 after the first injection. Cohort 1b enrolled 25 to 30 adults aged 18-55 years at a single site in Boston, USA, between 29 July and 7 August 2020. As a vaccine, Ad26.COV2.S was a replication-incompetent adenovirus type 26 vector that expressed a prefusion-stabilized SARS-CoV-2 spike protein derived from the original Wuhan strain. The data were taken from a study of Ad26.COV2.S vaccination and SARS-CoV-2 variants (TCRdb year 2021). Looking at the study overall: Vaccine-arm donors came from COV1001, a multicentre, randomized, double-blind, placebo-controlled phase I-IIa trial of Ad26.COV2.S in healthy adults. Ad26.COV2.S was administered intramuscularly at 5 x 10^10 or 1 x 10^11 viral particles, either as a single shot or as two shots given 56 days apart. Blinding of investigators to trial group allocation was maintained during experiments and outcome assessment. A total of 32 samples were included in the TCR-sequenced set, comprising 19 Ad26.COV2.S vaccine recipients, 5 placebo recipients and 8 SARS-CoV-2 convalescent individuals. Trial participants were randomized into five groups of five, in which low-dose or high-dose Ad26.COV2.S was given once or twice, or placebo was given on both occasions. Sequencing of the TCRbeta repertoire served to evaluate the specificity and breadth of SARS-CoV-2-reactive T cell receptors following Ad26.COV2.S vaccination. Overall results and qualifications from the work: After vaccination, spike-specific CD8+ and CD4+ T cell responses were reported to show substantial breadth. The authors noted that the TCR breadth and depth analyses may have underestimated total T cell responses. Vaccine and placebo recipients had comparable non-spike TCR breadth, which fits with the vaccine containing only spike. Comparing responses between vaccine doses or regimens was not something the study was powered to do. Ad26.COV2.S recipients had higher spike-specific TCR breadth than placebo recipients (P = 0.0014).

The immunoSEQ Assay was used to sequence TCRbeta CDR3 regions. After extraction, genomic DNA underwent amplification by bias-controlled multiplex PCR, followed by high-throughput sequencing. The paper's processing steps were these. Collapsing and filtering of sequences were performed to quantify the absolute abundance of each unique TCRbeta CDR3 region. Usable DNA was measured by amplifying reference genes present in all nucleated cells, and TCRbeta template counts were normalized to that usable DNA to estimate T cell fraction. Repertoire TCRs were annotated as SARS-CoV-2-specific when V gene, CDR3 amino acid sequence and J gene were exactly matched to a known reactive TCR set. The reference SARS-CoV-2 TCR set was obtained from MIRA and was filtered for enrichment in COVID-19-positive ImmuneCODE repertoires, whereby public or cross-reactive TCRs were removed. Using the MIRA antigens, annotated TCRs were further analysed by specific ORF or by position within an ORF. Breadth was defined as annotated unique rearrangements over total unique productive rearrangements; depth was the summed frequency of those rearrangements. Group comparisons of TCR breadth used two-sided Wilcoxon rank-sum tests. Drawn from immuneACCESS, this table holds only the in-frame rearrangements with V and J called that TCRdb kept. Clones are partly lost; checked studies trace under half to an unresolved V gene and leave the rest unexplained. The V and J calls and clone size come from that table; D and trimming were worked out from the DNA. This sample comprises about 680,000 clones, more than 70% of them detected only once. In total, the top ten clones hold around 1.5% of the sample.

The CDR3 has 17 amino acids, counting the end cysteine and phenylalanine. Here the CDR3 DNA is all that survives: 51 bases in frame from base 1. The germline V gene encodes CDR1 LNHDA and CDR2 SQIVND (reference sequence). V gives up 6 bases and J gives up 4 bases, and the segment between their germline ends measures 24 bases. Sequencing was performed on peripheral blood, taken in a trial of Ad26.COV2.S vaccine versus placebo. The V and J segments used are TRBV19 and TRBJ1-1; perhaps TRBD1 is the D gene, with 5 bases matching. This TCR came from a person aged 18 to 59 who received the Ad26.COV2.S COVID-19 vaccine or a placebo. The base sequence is TGTGCCAGTAGCCCAACCCCCGGGACGACCTTTGGCACTGAAGCTTTCTTT. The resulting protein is CASSPTPGTTFGTEAFF.